Following are 28 T cell receptor beta chains from one sample sequenced in a study of cytomegalovirus exposure and HLA in healthy donors. PCR was performed using 60 Vbeta and 13 Jbeta primers. The assay was immunoSEQ multiplex PCR, and TCRdb's table has in-frame clones only and misses some. Here the sample spans 50,000 to 70,000 clones, around 84% being singletons. The specimen was PBMCs. The receptors originated from a male donor in good health and CMV-seronegative.

Here the CDR3 reads CASSLGRQSYGYTF. In nucleotides, the CDR3 is TGTGCCAGCAGCTTAGGCAGGCAATCCTATGGCTACACCTTC. The chain employs TRBV7-2 and TRBJ1-2; D unresolved. Germline V gives CDR1 SGHTA, CDR2 FQGNSA. The length of the CDR3 is 14 residues. V gave up 1 base and J gave up 4 bases, with 10 bases separating them.

The chain joins TRBV27 to TRBJ2-3; D unclear. This CDR3 spans 13 amino acids. V gave up 2 bases and J gave up 4 bases, with 7 bases separating them. Germline values: CDR1 MNHEY, CDR2 SMNVEV (reference sequence). Written as DNA, the CDR3 is TGTGCCAGCAGTTTAGCCGGGTCAGATACGCAGTATTTT. It encodes CASSLAGSDTQYF.

The chain combines TRBV30 with TRBJ1-1, with 7 bases that match TRBD1. This CDR3 spans 15 amino acids. The V segment lost 0 bases and the J segment 11 bases; nucleotides outside the gene matches: 15. From germline, CDR1 is GTSNPN and CDR2 SVGIG (reference sequence). The DNA of the CDR3 is TGTGCCTGGAGTGTACGCCCTGACAGGGCGAGAGGGGCTTTCTTT. This translates into CAWSVRPDRARGAFF.

The J gene is TRBJ1-4, the V gene TRBV2; possible D gene TRBD1, 5 bases. The germline V gene encodes CDR1 SNHLY and CDR2 FYNNEI. The CDR3 sequence is 12 residues long. The V gene lost 6 bases and the J gene lost 4 bases, with 6 bases spanning the gap. The CDR3 is CASRQDNEKLFF. CDR3 DNA: TGTGCCAGCAGACAGGATAATGAAAAACTGTTTTTT.

The chain couples TRBV6-4 to TRBJ2-1, with 12 bases matching TRBD2. Germline trimming cut 0 bases from V and 10 bases from J; bases unmatched to any gene: 10. The CDR3 has 17 residues. Germline CDR1 is MRHNA and CDR2 is SNTAGT. DNA of the CDR3: TGTGCCAGCAGTGACTCGAATCCTAGCGGGGGGGCAGCAGAGCAGTTCTTC. Translation gives CASSDSNPSGGAAEQFF.

This clone was counted only a few times. This chain joins TRBV5-1 and TRBJ1-4; TRBD1 matches 9 bases. Germline assignment: CDR1 SGHRS and CDR2 YFSETQ. V dropped 4 bases and J dropped 6; count of bases not matched to a gene: 4. CDR3 length equals 14 residues. Here the CDR3 DNA reads TGCGCCAGCAGCACGACAGGGGGGGATGAAAAACTGTTTTTT. Protein: CASSTTGGDEKLFF.

The chain joins TRBV5-1 to TRBJ1-6; D is ambiguous. V was shortened by 2 bases and J by 7 bases, with 4 bases between the two germline ends. This CDR3 contains 12 residues. Germline V lookup: CDR1 SGHRS, CDR2 YFSETQ. The DNA for the CDR3 is TGCGCCAGCAGCTTCGAGAATTCACCCCTCCACTTT. Residues: CASSFENSPLHF.

V usage is TRBV11-2 and J usage is TRBJ1-5; 7 positions agree with TRBD1. Trimming cost V 5 bases and J 0 bases; bases outside gene matches: 4. The CDR3 is 15 amino acids. The germline CDR1 and CDR2 sequences are SGHAT and FQNNGV. CDR3 nucleotides: TGTGCCAGCAGCCGGGACAGTTATAGCAATCAGCCCCAGCATTTT. This translates into CASSRDSYSNQPQHF.

The chain couples TRBV7-6 to TRBJ2-1, with D tentatively TRBD1 (6 bases). The germline V gene has CDR1 SGHVS and CDR2 FNYEAQ. The germline V and J ends were trimmed by 5 bases and 11 bases, with 13 bases remaining between them. The CDR3 extends over 12 amino acids. CDR3 coding DNA: TGTGCCAGCAGCGAAGGCAGGGGACAGCAGTTCTTC. Translated: CASSEGRGQQFF. The whole variable domain, remainder taken from reference TRBV7-6 and TRBJ2-1, is GAGVSQSPRYKVTKRGQDVALRCDPISGHVSLYWYRQALGQGPEFLTYFNYEAQQDKSGLPNDRFSAERPEGSISTLTIQRTEQRDSAMYRCASSEGRGQQFFGPGTRLTVL.

The chain has TRBV7-3 and TRBJ2-3, with 7 nucleotides matching TRBD1. The CDR3 spans 14 residues. V trimming: 4 bases; J trimming: 5 bases; junction bases outside the gene matches: 6. Per germline, CDR1 SGHTA and CDR2 FQGTGA. The CDR3: CASSSRGQEDTQYF. CDR3 DNA sequence: TGTGCCAGCAGCTCCAGAGGACAGGAAGATACGCAGTATTTT.

V is TRBV5-1 and J is TRBJ1-5; D is unclear. Trimming took 0 bases from V and 4 from J, leaving 8 bases between them. Germline CDR1 is SGHRS and CDR2 is YFSETQ. The CDR3 consists of 14 residues. CDR3 nucleotides: TGCGCCAGCAGCTTGGACGGTGATAATCAGCCCCAGCATTTT. This encodes CASSLDGDNQPQHF.

The chain recombines TRBV29-1 with TRBJ1-2; D may be TRBD1 (6 bases). V lost 7 bases and J lost 4, with 19 bases in between. Germline V lookup: CDR1 SQVTM, CDR2 ANQGSEA. The CDR3 consists of 14 residues. The CDR3 DNA reads TGCAGCGCGAATACAGGGTTGGACGCCTATGGCTACACCTTC. It codes for CSANTGLDAYGYTF.

The chain combines TRBV15 with TRBJ2-5; D ambiguous. This CDR3 comprises 17 residues. V was clipped by 1 base and J by 5 bases, with 20 bases between them. The germline V gene encodes CDR1 LNHNV and CDR2 YYDKDF (reference sequence). CDR3 residues: CATSRGSPPASQETQYF. CDR3 sequence (DNA): TGTGCCACCAGCAGAGGAAGCCCCCCAGCTAGTCAGGAGACCCAGTACTTC. The complete variable domain, with remaining parts taken from reference TRBV15 and TRBJ2-5, reads DAMVIQNPRYQVTQFGKPVTLSCSQTLNHNVMYWYQQKSSQAPKLLFHYYDKDFNNEADTPDNFQSRRPNTSFCFLDIRSPGLGDTAMYLCATSRGSPPASQETQYFGPGTRLLVL.

In the case of this clone: In this CDR3 the conserved last residue, phenylalanine or tryptophan, is missing, so a read error is likely. The gene calls are TRBV18 and TRBJ2-7; TRBD1 might be the D (5 bases). V was pared by 4 bases and J by 6 bases, with 10 bases between. Germline V CDR1 and CDR2: KGHSH, LQKENI. The CDR3 covers 12 residues. CDR3 region: CASSRGDSEQYL. The CDR3 DNA reads as TGTGCCAGCTCACGGGGCGACAGCGAGCAGTACCTC.

The J gene is TRBJ1-1, the V gene TRBV7-9, with 9 bases matching TRBD1. Germline V gives CDR1 SEHNR, CDR2 FQNEAQ (reference sequence). CDR3 length: 16 amino acids. Trimming removed 5 bases from V and 5 bases from J; junction bases left unmatched: 12. For the CDR3, the DNA is TGTGCCAGCAGCCCGGGACAGGGTAGGATATGGACTGAAGCTTTCTTT. This gives the protein CASSPGQGRIWTEAFF.

The CDR3 protein is CASSTPLDRANTEAFF. In nucleotides, the CDR3 is TGTGCCAGCAGTACGCCCCTCGACAGGGCTAACACTGAAGCTTTCTTT. The chain joins TRBV6-6 to TRBJ1-1, with 7 positions matching TRBD1. J gave up 2 bases and V 5 bases, and 11 bases lay outside the gene matches. The CDR3 spans 16 residues. Germline CDR1 is MNHNY and CDR2 is SVGAGI (reference sequence).

The V and J genes are TRBV2 and TRBJ1-2; unclear D gene. Germline loops: CDR1 SNHLY, CDR2 FYNNEI. The CDR3 is 13 residues long. The V end was cut by 3 bases, the J end by 3 bases, with 8 bases between. CDR3 protein: CASSERVDYGYTF. The CDR3 bases are TGTGCCAGCAGTGAGAGGGTTGACTATGGCTACACCTTC.

This clone was detected only a few times. V usage is TRBV5-6 and J usage is TRBJ2-3; a weak D match, TRBD2 (5 bases). The CDR3 runs to 13 residues. Germline values: CDR1 SGHDT, CDR2 YYEEEE. Trimming took 4 bases from V and 2 from J, leaving 8 bases between them. CDR3 in amino acids: CASSPRDTDTQYF. The DNA for the CDR3 is TGTGCCAGCAGCCCACGGGACACAGATACGCAGTATTTT.

The chain employs TRBV30 and TRBJ1-2, with D uncertain. Germline CDR1 is GTSNPN and CDR2 is SVGIG (reference sequence). Trimming took off 1 base at V and 2 bases at J, with 8 bases between the two ends. CDR3 length: 13 amino acids. CDR3 amino acids: CAWSAARNYGYTF. CDR3 nucleotide sequence: TGTGCCTGGAGTGCCGCCAGGAACTATGGCTACACCTTC. The full variable domain, its missing parts supplied by reference TRBV30 and TRBJ1-2, is SQTIHQWPATLVQPVGSPLSLECTVEGTSNPNLYWYRQAAGRGLQLLFYSVGIGQISSEVPQNLSASRPQDRQFILSSKKLLLSDSGFYLCAWSAARNYGYTFGSGTRLTVV.

This rearrangement joins TRBV7-2 to TRBJ2-7, with 9 bases aligning to TRBD1. J gave up 0 bases and V 3 bases, and 6 bases lay outside the gene matches. The V gene's germline CDR1 is SGHTA and CDR2 FQGNSA. CDR3 length: 16 amino acids. CDR3 region: CASSFWDRVSSYEQYF. CDR3 bases: TGTGCCAGCAGCTTCTGGGACAGGGTCAGCTCCTACGAGCAGTACTTC.

The J gene is TRBJ1-5, the V gene TRBV27; D is unresolved. The V end was cut by 7 bases, the J end by 0 bases, with 13 bases between. Germline assignment: CDR1 MNHEY and CDR2 SMNVEV (reference sequence). The CDR3 sequence is 15 residues long. For the CDR3, the DNA is TGTGCCAGCACCCCCTCCGTCTATAGCAATCAGCCCCAGCATTTT. Protein product: CASTPSVYSNQPQHF.

V and J are TRBV27 and TRBJ2-1, with a tentative D call TRBD1 (6 bases). CDR3 length: 14 residues. The V and J ends lost 6 bases and 10 bases respectively, with 19 bases between them. Per the germline V gene, CDR1 is MNHEY and CDR2 is SMNVEV (reference sequence). The DNA of the CDR3 is TGTGCCAGCAGCCTATATATGACAGGACGGGAGCAGTTCTTC. Protein product: CASSLYMTGREQFF.

In DNA form, the CDR3 reads TGTGCCAGTAGTCCCCCGGGGTACTCCTACGAGCAGTACTTC. Its translation: CASSPPGYSYEQYF. This rearrangement joins TRBV19 to TRBJ2-7, with D perhaps matching TRBD2 (5 bases). V lost 5 bases and J lost 0, with 11 bases in between. Germline V gives CDR1 LNHDA, CDR2 SQIVND (reference sequence). CDR3 length: 14 amino acids.

The chain uses TRBV19 and TRBJ1-1; a weak D match, TRBD1 (6 bases). V was shortened by 4 bases and J by 10 bases, with 19 bases between the two germline ends. Per germline, CDR1 LNHDA and CDR2 SQIVND (reference sequence). This CDR3 contains 14 residues. The chain's CDR3 is CASSTQQGIGLAFF. CDR3 DNA: TGTGCCAGTAGTACCCAACAGGGTATAGGCTTAGCTTTCTTT.

This clone was observed a single time. The chain carries TRBV9 and TRBJ2-7; tentative D call: TRBD2 (6 bases). V shed 3 bases and J shed 2 bases, with 15 bases lying between them. Germline loops: CDR1 SGDLS, CDR2 YYNGEE. The CDR3 is made up of 15 amino acids. Written as DNA, the CDR3 is TGTGCCAGCAGCGGCGACGGGGGTGGCACCTACGAGCAGTACTTC. This encodes CASSGDGGGTYEQYF.

This chain links TRBV2 with TRBJ2-1; D perhaps matches TRBD2 (5 bases). The length of the CDR3 is 12 residues. Germline V CDR1 and CDR2: SNHLY, FYNNEI. V lost 11 bases and J lost 4, with 12 bases in between. The CDR3 DNA follows: TGTGCCGGAACTAGACGGTACAATGAGCAGTTCTTC. Its protein is CAGTRRYNEQFF.

The genes are TRBV1 and TRBJ1-1; the D call TRBD1 from the table was never checked on the DNA. TRBV1 is a pseudogene locus. This CDR3 is 16 amino acids long. The CDR3, as DNA: TGCACCAGCAGCCCCGGAATTGGACAGGGGGACACTGAAGCTTTCTTT. Its protein product is CTSSPGIGQGDTEAFF.

The chain combines TRBV7-9 with TRBJ2-1; no definite D call. The V end lost 2 bases, the J end lost 7 bases, and 6 bases lay between the germline ends. CDR1 and CDR2 (germline): SEHNR, FQNEAQ (reference sequence). This CDR3 region has 12 residues. CDR3 DNA sequence: TGTGCCAGCAGCTTAATTACTAATGAGCAGTTCTTC. Its protein is CASSLITNEQFF. Using reference TRBV7-9 and TRBJ2-1 for the parts outside the CDR3, the full variable domain is DTGVSQNPRHKITKRGQNVTFRCDPISEHNRLYWYRQTLGQGPEFLTYFQNEAQLEKSRLLSDRFSAERPKGSFSTLEIQRTEQGDSAMYLCASSLITNEQFFGPGTRLTVL.